What follows describes a single TCR beta chain. The data belong to a study of graft-versus-host responses after intestinal transplantation. Study-wide background: Each recipient received anti-thymocyte globulin induction, then tacrolimus and steroids for 2 to 4 years.

This CDR3 is 13 amino acids long. Trimming shortened V by 8 bases and J by 6 bases, and 16 bases separated the two germline ends. CDR1 and CDR2 from the germline V gene are LNHDA and SQIVND (reference sequence). Generated by immunoSEQ multiplex PCR, the TCRdb table keeps only in-frame clones and is missing some. This sample has more than 20,000 clones; 70% to 90% occur once, and the top ten carry 0.95% to 1.2%. This TCR derives from a human patient who received an intestinal transplant, so some T cells may come from the graft donor. The chain joins TRBV19 to TRBJ1-1; the D gene is possibly TRBD1 (5 bases). Source: PBMCs, taken almost 29 days after intestinal transplant. This chain's CDR3 is CASRKGAIAEAFF. The CDR3 DNA reads as TGTGCCAGTCGGAAAGGGGCGATCGCTGAAGCTTTCTTT.